The 30 T cell receptor beta chains listed next were all sequenced from one sample in a study of shared clonotypes between healthy human individuals. Libraries were prepared by immunoSEQ multiplex PCR; TCRdb keeps only in-frame clonotypes and omits some of them. The sample holds roughly 2.5 million clones, more than 80% seen once. Sample: naive CD4+ T cells sorted from blood. Regarding subset: CD45RA+ positively selected. The receptors originated from a man aged 18 to 35 in good health.

In regard to this clone: Other DNA sequences within the sample encode an identical CDR3. The CDR3 reads CASSPSSGTDTQYF. The DNA for the CDR3 is TGTGCCAGCTCACCATCTAGCGGCACAGATACGCAGTATTTT. V usage is TRBV18 and J usage is TRBJ2-3; possibly TRBD2 for D (6 bases). The CDR3 loop spans 14 amino acids. The V end lost 2 bases, the J end lost 1 base, and 7 bases lay between the germline ends. CDR1 and CDR2 from the germline V gene are KGHSH and LQKENI. Full variable domain (remainder filled in from reference TRBV18 and TRBJ2-3): NAGVMQNPRHLVRRRGQEARLRCSPMKGHSHVYWYRQLPEEGLKFMVYLQKENIIDESGMPKERFSAEFPKEGPSILRIQQVVRGDSAAYFCASSPSSGTDTQYFGPGTRLTVL.

This clone occurred once. Compared with germline, one end of the junction differs, possibly owing to a read error. V is TRBV2 and J is TRBJ2-5, with TRBD2 matching 12 bases. CDR1 and CDR2 (germline): SNHLY, FYNNEI. The CDR3 extends over 16 amino acids. The CDR3 reads CASTELASGGVETQYF. The CDR3 nucleotides read TGTGCCAGCACTGAACTGGCTAGCGGGGGGGTTGAGACCCAGTACTTC.

This sequence joins TRBV15 and TRBJ1-5; tentative D call: TRBD1 (6 bases). The germline CDR1 and CDR2 sequences are LNHNV and YYDKDF (reference sequence). This CDR3 spans 14 amino acids. V lost 1 base and J lost 7, with 11 bases in between. The CDR3 loop reads CATSRAGGGQPQHF. The CDR3 bases are TGTGCCACCAGCAGAGCGGGGGGCGGGCAGCCCCAGCATTTT.

The J gene is TRBJ1-1, the V gene TRBV5-6, with D possibly matching TRBD1 (6 bases). The CDR3 has 13 amino acids. V was clipped by 0 bases and J by 11 bases, with 14 bases between them. The germline V gene has CDR1 SGHDT and CDR2 YYEEEE. The CDR3 spells CASSLVGLGGAFF. DNA for the CDR3: TGTGCCAGCAGCTTGGTAGGGCTCGGGGGCGCTTTCTTT.

This sequence joins TRBV19 and TRBJ1-5; no definite D call. This CDR3 has 16 residues. The V gene's germline CDR1 is LNHDA and CDR2 SQIVND (reference sequence). V was pared by 6 bases and J by 3 bases, with 18 bases between. The CDR3 loop is CASRLSSGLINQPQHF. The CDR3 nucleotides read TGTGCCAGTAGGTTAAGCAGCGGGTTGATCAATCAGCCCCAGCATTTT.

This chain joins TRBV11-2 and TRBJ1-1; the D is unclear. Trimming took 1 base from V and 7 from J, leaving 13 bases between them. The germline V gene has CDR1 SGHAT and CDR2 FQNNGV. The CDR3 extends over 14 amino acids. Here the CDR3 DNA reads TGTGCCAGCAGCTTAGGTTCTTCACCCGGTGAAGCTTTCTTT. Translating gives CASSLGSSPGEAFF.

The chain combines TRBV6-6 with TRBJ2-1, with TRBD2 matching over 8 bases. CDR1 MNHNY and CDR2 SVGAGI come from the germline V gene (reference sequence). The CDR3 sequence is 15 residues long. After removal of 0 bases from V and 3 bases from J, the junction contained 1 base not matched to a gene. Written as DNA, the CDR3 is TGTGCCAGCAGTTACTCTAGCGGGAACTACAATGAGCAGTTCTTC. Translation: CASSYSSGNYNEQFF.

This clone was counted once. This chain joins TRBV29-1 and TRBJ2-3, with 9 bases matching TRBD1. This CDR3 has 14 amino acids. V was clipped by 4 bases and J by 5 bases; unmatched bases: 7. Germline V gives CDR1 SQVTM, CDR2 ANQGSEA. In DNA, the CDR3 is TGCAGCGTTGTCCCGACAGGGGGAAGAGATACGCAGTATTTT. Translating it yields CSVVPTGGRDTQYF.

The chain carries TRBV30 and TRBJ1-1, with no clear D. Trimming removed 1 base at V and 1 base at J, with 10 bases between. CDR3 length: 14 amino acids. Germline CDR1 and CDR2: GTSNPN and SVGIG (reference sequence). The CDR3 sequence: CAWSAQLGNTEAFF. The CDR3 DNA reads as TGTGCCTGGAGTGCACAGTTAGGGAACACTGAAGCTTTCTTT.

The chain has TRBV28 and TRBJ2-7; unclear D gene. V lost 8 bases and J lost 2, with 7 bases in between. Per germline, CDR1 MDHEN and CDR2 SYDVKM. The CDR3 runs to 11 residues. The CDR3 DNA reads TGTGCCAGCGGCCGGACCTACGAGCAGTACTTC. Translating gives CASGRTYEQYF.

Notes on this clone: Other DNA sequences within the sample encode an identical CDR3. The chain uses TRBV5-1 and TRBJ2-3; 9 nucleotides agree with TRBD1. The CDR3 extends over 15 amino acids. After removal of 4 bases from V and 0 bases from J, the junction contained 3 bases not matched to a gene. Germline V gives CDR1 SGHRS, CDR2 YFSETQ. The CDR3: CASSLDRGSTDTQYF. DNA of the CDR3: TGCGCCAGCAGCCTGGACAGGGGTAGCACAGATACGCAGTATTTT.

This clone was seen once. The chain joins TRBV4-3 to TRBJ2-1; D remains ambiguous. The germline gives CDR1 LGHNA, CDR2 YSLEER. CDR3 length: 13 residues. Trimming shortened V by 4 bases and J by 5 bases, and 9 bases separated the two germline ends. CDR3: CASSLLGNNEQFF. Here the CDR3 DNA reads TGCGCCAGCAGCCTTCTAGGCAACAATGAGCAGTTCTTC.

V and J are TRBV19 and TRBJ2-3; no clear D. Trimming cost V 1 base and J 5 bases, with 4 bases left between them. CDR1 and CDR2 from the germline V gene are LNHDA and SQIVND (reference sequence). The CDR3 runs to 12 residues. In DNA, the CDR3 is TGTGCCAGTAGTATAGGAATAGATACGCAGTATTTT. It is translated as CASSIGIDTQYF.

The chain has TRBV6-6 and TRBJ2-7; D is unresolved. CDR3 length: 14 residues. The V gene lost 4 bases and the J gene lost 2 bases, with 12 bases spanning the gap. Germline V gene lookup returns CDR1 MNHNY and CDR2 SVGAGI (reference sequence). The CDR3 spells CASSFGGPAYEQYF. CDR3 nucleotide sequence: TGTGCCAGCAGTTTCGGCGGTCCTGCCTACGAGCAGTACTTC.

The J gene is TRBJ2-5, the V gene TRBV7-2; the D gene could be TRBD1 or TRBD2 (5 bases each). The CDR3 loop spans 14 amino acids. V lost 5 bases and J lost 0, with 10 bases in between. Germline assignment: CDR1 SGHTA and CDR2 FQGNSA. DNA of the CDR3: TGTGCCAGCAGCGGGGGACCAAACCAAGAGACCCAGTACTTC. Encoded protein: CASSGGPNQETQYF.

The rearrangement joins TRBV7-2 to TRBJ2-7, with TRBD1 matching 8 bases. The CDR3 contains 12 residues. From germline, CDR1 is SGHTA and CDR2 FQGNSA. After removal of 8 bases from V and 6 bases from J, the junction contained 6 bases not matched to a gene. The CDR3 nucleotides are TGTGCCAGCGGGCAGGGGGCCGGCGAGCAGTACTTC. Amino acid sequence: CASGQGAGEQYF.

This chain uses TRBV18 with TRBJ2-5; D uncertain. The V and J ends lost 0 bases and 0 bases respectively, with 17 bases between them. Germline values: CDR1 KGHSH, CDR2 LQKENI. This CDR3 has 18 amino acids. CDR3 sequence (DNA): TGTGCCAGCTCACCACCGAACCCGAGCCCGAATTACCAAGAGACCCAGTACTTC. Its translation is CASSPPNPSPNYQETQYF.

J is TRBJ1-4 and V is TRBV19, with unresolved D. CDR3 length: 15 residues. The germline gives CDR1 LNHDA, CDR2 SQIVND (reference sequence). Trimming took 3 bases from V and 5 from J, leaving 13 bases between them. The CDR3 protein is CASSILAGSNEKLFF. Written as DNA, the CDR3 is TGTGCCAGTAGTATTCTGGCAGGAAGCAATGAAAAACTGTTTTTT.

The CDR3 here is CASSLTNPPEQYF. In DNA form, the CDR3 reads TGTGCCAGCTCACTGACCAACCCGCCCGAGCAGTACTTC. The chain couples TRBV18 to TRBJ2-7; no clear D. The germline V gene encodes CDR1 KGHSH and CDR2 LQKENI. The V and J ends lost 4 bases and 6 bases respectively, with 13 bases between them. This CDR3 region has 13 residues.

The chain recombines TRBV30 with TRBJ2-7, with D possibly being TRBD2 (6 bases). Trimming stripped 7 bases from V and 7 bases from J, with 17 bases between. The CDR3 runs to 12 residues. Germline lookup yields CDR1 GTSNPN and CDR2 SVGIG (reference sequence). In DNA, the CDR3 is TGTGCCTCCTGGCGGGGTGAGGGAGAGCAGTACTTC. It codes for CASWRGEGEQYF.

This CDR3 is CASSGEGVPAYEQYF. CDR3 coding DNA: TGTGCCAGCAGTGGCGAAGGGGTGCCTGCCTACGAGCAGTACTTC. This sequence joins TRBV6-1 and TRBJ2-7; D is perhaps TRBD1 (5 bases). V gave up 4 bases and J gave up 2 bases, with 15 bases separating them. The V gene's germline CDR1 is MNHNS and CDR2 SASEGT. The CDR3 length is 15 residues.

The gene calls are TRBV7-8 and TRBJ1-2; no reliable D call. Germline loops: CDR1 SGHVS, CDR2 FQNEAQ. This CDR3 has 13 amino acids. Trimming removed 1 base at V and 4 bases at J, with 7 bases between. In nucleotides, the CDR3 is TGTGCCAGCAGCTTAGAGCGCCGCTATGGCTACACCTTC. This codes for CASSLERRYGYTF.

This clone was seen a single time. This rearrangement joins TRBV7-2 to TRBJ1-5; D remains unclear. Trimming took off 6 bases at V and 2 bases at J, with 8 bases between the two ends. The CDR3 loop spans 13 amino acids. Per germline, CDR1 SGHTA and CDR2 FQGNSA. CDR3 loop: CASRVQGNQPQHF. The CDR3 DNA is TGTGCCAGCAGGGTCCAAGGCAATCAGCCCCAGCATTTT.

The chain couples TRBV6-5 to TRBJ2-4; tentatively, D is TRBD1 (7 bases). The CDR3 length is 16 residues. The germline CDR1 and CDR2 sequences are MNHEY and SVGAGI. V lost 0 bases, J lost 6 bases, and 15 bases lay in between. This CDR3 is CASSYSPAQGGNIQYF. As DNA, the CDR3 is TGTGCCAGCAGTTACTCGCCCGCGCAGGGGGGAAACATTCAGTACTTC.

The DNA of the CDR3 is TGTGCCTGGAGTGTAATAGCGAGGACAGATACGCAGTATTTT. Protein: CAWSVIARTDTQYF. The chain joins TRBV30 to TRBJ2-3; maybe TRBD2 (5 bases). Germline assignment: CDR1 GTSNPN and CDR2 SVGIG (reference sequence). The CDR3 has 14 amino acids. Trimming cost V 0 bases and J 3 bases, with 10 bases left between them.

The chain is built from TRBV18 and TRBJ2-7; D might be TRBD1 (6 bases). The CDR3 covers 16 residues. Trimming shortened V by 0 bases and J by 5 bases, and 17 bases separated the two germline ends. Germline-derived CDR1 and CDR2 are KGHSH and LQKENI. This CDR3 is CASSPPGPGVAHEQYF. CDR3 bases: TGTGCCAGCTCACCACCAGGTCCAGGGGTCGCCCACGAGCAGTACTTC.

The gene calls are TRBV18 and TRBJ2-1, with D uncertain. The CDR3 extends over 13 amino acids. Germline V gene sequence: CDR1 KGHSH, CDR2 LQKENI. Trimming removed 5 bases from V and 7 bases from J, with 12 bases in between. Here the CDR3 DNA reads TGTGCCAGCTCATCGAAGGTGCTTAATGAGCAGTTCTTC. Its protein is CASSSKVLNEQFF.

This chain joins TRBV19 and TRBJ2-7; D perhaps matches TRBD1 (6 bases). The V gene's germline CDR1 is LNHDA and CDR2 SQIVND (reference sequence). The V end was cut by 4 bases, the J end by 6 bases, with 13 bases between. This CDR3 contains 13 residues. CDR3 in DNA: TGTGCCAGTAGTAATACAGGGATCCCCGAGCAGTACTTC. Translation: CASSNTGIPEQYF.

The rearrangement links TRBV9 to TRBJ1-4, with D perhaps matching TRBD1 (6 bases). Trimming removed 4 bases at V and 0 bases at J, with 16 bases between. Germline V gene sequence: CDR1 SGDLS, CDR2 YYNGEE. The CDR3 runs to 17 residues. CDR3 coding DNA: TGTGCCAGCAGCCCCCGAGGGGGGGTTGCAACTAATGAAAAACTGTTTTTT. Translation: CASSPRGGVATNEKLFF.

The chain links TRBV5-5 to TRBJ1-1, with 9 nucleotides matching TRBD1. V trimming: 4 bases; J trimming: 4 bases; junction bases outside the gene matches: 11. This CDR3 comprises 16 residues. Germline V gene data show CDR1 as SGHKS and CDR2 as YYEKEE (reference sequence). The chain's CDR3 is CASSLTGTGYGTEAFF. CDR3 nucleotide sequence: TGTGCCAGCAGCCTCACGGGGACAGGGTACGGCACTGAAGCTTTCTTT. Drawing the rest from reference TRBV5-5 and TRBJ1-1, the complete variable domain is DAGVTQSPTHLIKTRGQQVTLRCSPISGHKSVSWYQQVLGQGPQFIFQYYEKEERGRGNFPDRFSARQFPNYSSELNVNALLLGDSALYLCASSLTGTGYGTEAFFGQGTRLTVV.